This paragraph reports one T cell receptor (beta chain). Time point described: peripheral blood 6 weeks after treatment start. Generated by immunoSEQ multiplex PCR, the TCRdb table keeps only in-frame clones and is missing some. The top ten hold 2% to 2.5% of the sample, which has about 130,000 clones, roughly 83% seen once. The data stem from a study of PD-L1 blockade in urothelial cancer. The CDR3 contains 14 residues. Germline assignment: CDR1 MDHEN and CDR2 SYDVKM. J gave up 5 bases and V 9 bases, and 7 bases lay outside the gene matches. The chain is built from TRBV28 and TRBJ2-2; TRBD1 aligns across 9 bases. The sequences come from PBMCs, collected around atezolizumab (anti-PD-L1) treatment. This receptor was identified in a man in his fifties with urothelial cancer. The CDR3 loop reads CASRQGEVTGELFF. As DNA, the CDR3 is TGTGCCAGTCGACAGGGGGAGGTAACCGGGGAGCTGTTTTTT.